This T cell receptor (beta chain) was retrieved from a study of cytomegalovirus exposure and HLA in healthy donors. In the PCR, 60 Vbeta and 13 Jbeta primers were used. Clones were sequenced by immunoSEQ multiplex PCR, and TCRdb holds only the in-frame ones, with some missing. The table has approximately 270,000 clones, roughly 80% seen once; the top ten hold 0.3%. Study outcomes and limitations: The majority of TCR sequences were rare, yet some public TCRs appeared in many donors. An analysis done earlier found most TCR beta V segments productive about 87% or about 30% of the time.

Germline loops: CDR1 MNHEY, CDR2 SVGAGI. The V and J ends lost 2 bases and 7 bases respectively, with 11 bases between them. The CDR3 loop spans 13 amino acids. Comment on this clone: Antigen: not known.

V is TRBV6-5 and J is TRBJ1-2; D uncertain. The sequenced sample was PBMCs. This sequence originates from a girl aged 2 to 9 in good health and CMV-seronegative. In DNA form, the CDR3 reads TGTGCCAGCAGTTACACCGTCGCAGGTGGCTACACCTTC. Translated, it gives CASSYTVAGGYTF.